The entry below gives a single TCR beta chain sequence along with its context. At one of its ends the junction is not consistent with the germline gene, which may arise from a read error. The sample belongs to a study of cytomegalovirus exposure and HLA in healthy donors. CDR3 length equals 13 residues. The germline V gene encodes CDR1 MGHRA and CDR2 YSYEKL. Amplification used 60 Vbeta primers and 13 Jbeta primers. The table came from immunoSEQ multiplex PCR; TCRdb's copy has only in-frame clones and leaves some out. Of roughly 120,000 clones in the sample, over 60% were seen once. V usage is TRBV4-1 and J usage is TRBJ2-1, with 7 bases aligning to TRBD1. The sequence came from a man in his 60s in good health and CMV-seropositive. The sample was PBMCs. The CDR3 is CSSRGSSYNEQFF. DNA for the CDR3: TGTAGCTCCAGGGGGAGCTCCTACAATGAGCAGTTCTTC.